This T cell receptor beta chain originates from a study of blood T cell repertoires in COVID-19. Study-wide background: COVID-19 samples, acute and convalescent, were from the United States, Italy and Spain. Sources were T cells, B-cell-depleted T cells, or PBMCs; the material itself was cDNA or gDNA.

Original processing methods: Amplification with reference gene primers provided the estimates of nucleated cell counts. TCRdb keeps only in-frame clones here, not all; method: immunoSEQ multiplex PCR. D and trimming were read from the DNA, whereas the V and J calls and clone size are those reported in that table. The profile shows around 200,000 clones, 87% of them singletons. From germline, CDR1 is SGHDT and CDR2 YYEEEE. The CDR3 loop spans 14 amino acids. The V gene lost 4 bases and the J gene lost 4 bases, with 14 bases spanning the gap. The sequencing input was peripheral blood. The chain has TRBV5-6 and TRBJ1-2; D call uncertain. The receptor's source is a man aged 18 to 29 with active or convalescent COVID-19. CDR3 sequence: CASSPAGLVYGYTF. CDR3 nucleotides: TGTGCCAGCAGCCCTGCAGGTCTGGTCTATGGCTACACCTTC.